The clone carrying this TCR beta chain was counted a single time. Its antigen remains unknown. Sequencing was performed with immunoSEQ multiplex PCR; in TCRdb, only in-frame clones are kept and a portion is missing. The table shows 35,000 to 55,000 clones, with around three quarters occurring only once. Each patient relapsed following autologous stem cell transplantation, and prior brentuximab vedotin exposure differed. This sample was included in a study of PD-1 blockade in classical Hodgkin lymphoma. Study-level findings and limits: It was among complete responders that baseline diversity resembled that of newly diagnosed patients.

Sequenced material: peripheral blood mononuclear cells (PBMCs), taken before the second cycle of nivolumab. This receptor was identified in a human donor with classical Hodgkin lymphoma.

As DNA, the CDR3 is TGTGCCAGCAGTTTACAACTAGCGGGGGTATATAAAAACACCGGGGAGCTGTTTTTT. Protein sequence: CASSLQLAGVYKNTGELFF. The rearrangement uses TRBV27 and TRBJ2-2; TRBD2 aligns across 11 bases. After removal of 2 bases from V and 2 bases from J, the junction contained 10 bases not matched to a gene. There are 19 residues in the CDR3. Per the germline V gene, CDR1 is MNHEY and CDR2 is SMNVEV (reference sequence).